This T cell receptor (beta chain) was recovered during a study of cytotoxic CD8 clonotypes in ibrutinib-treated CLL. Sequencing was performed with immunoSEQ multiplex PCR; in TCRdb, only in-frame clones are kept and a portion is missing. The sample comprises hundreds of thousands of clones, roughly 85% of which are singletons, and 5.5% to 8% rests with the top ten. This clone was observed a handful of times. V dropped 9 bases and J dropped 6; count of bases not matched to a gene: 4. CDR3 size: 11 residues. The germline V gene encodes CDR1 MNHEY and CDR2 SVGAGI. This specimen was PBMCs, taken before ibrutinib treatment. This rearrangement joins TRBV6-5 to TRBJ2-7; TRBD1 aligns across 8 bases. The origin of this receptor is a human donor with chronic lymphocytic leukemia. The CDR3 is CASGTGREQYF. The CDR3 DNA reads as TGTGCCAGTGGGACAGGTCGCGAGCAGTACTTC.